Shown below are 20 T cell receptor beta chains from a single sample sequenced in a study of T-cell memory formation after mild COVID-19. From the 5' RACE reads, TCRdb called clonotypes with MiXCR, one entry per CDR3 protein. Among 310,000 or so distinct CDR3 sequences listed, roughly 15% were seen once. Sequenced material: PBMCs or a T cell subset sorted from them (not recorded which). These receptors were collected from a man aged 18 to 29 who had mild COVID-19 (a few samples of this study predate the infection). Cell type and time point are not known.

This clonotype appeared a few times. V gene TRBV4-3 combines with J gene TRBJ2-7, with 9 bases aligning to TRBD1. The length of the CDR3 is 15 residues. Germline assignment: CDR1 LGHNA and CDR2 YSLEER. With 4 bases clipped from V and 3 bases from J, the junction kept 7 bases outside the gene matches. The CDR3 spells CASSRSGTGIYEQYF. The DNA for the CDR3 is TGCGCCAGCAGCCGATCCGGGACAGGGATCTACGAGCAGTACTTC.

This rearrangement joins TRBV24-1 to TRBJ2-3, with D maybe TRBD2 (5 bases). CDR1 is KGHDR, CDR2 SFDVKD, per germline. The CDR3 is 16 amino acids. Trimming took 5 bases from V and 0 from J, leaving 14 bases between them. The CDR3: CATSGPRGASTDTQYF. CDR3 in DNA: TGTGCCACCAGTGGCCCCCGGGGAGCCAGCACAGATACGCAGTATTTT.

The CDR3 region is CASSDLGTGVKHEQFF. In nucleotides, the CDR3 is TGTGCCAGCAGTGACCTCGGGACAGGGGTCAAGCATGAGCAGTTCTTC. The V call is TRBV25-1, the J call TRBJ2-1, with 10 bases identical to TRBD1. This CDR3 has 16 amino acids. From germline, CDR1 is MGHDK and CDR2 SYGVNS. Losses at the gene ends were 3 bases for V and 8 bases for J; bases not matched to a gene: 10. The full variable domain, rest sourced from reference TRBV25-1 and TRBJ2-1, is EADIYQTPRYLVIGTGKKITLECSQTMGHDKMYWYQQDPGMELHLIHYSYGVNSTEKGDLSSESTVSRIRTEHFPLTLESARPSHTSQYLCASSDLGTGVKHEQFFGPGTRLTVL.

The chain uses TRBV9 and TRBJ2-3; 9 bases align to TRBD1. Germline lookup yields CDR1 SGDLS and CDR2 YYNGEE. The CDR3 is 17 amino acids. After removal of 1 base from V and 5 bases from J, the junction contained 11 bases not matched to a gene. CDR3 in amino acids: CASSVSGTGGEEDTQYF. The CDR3 DNA reads TGTGCCAGCAGCGTATCGGGAACAGGGGGCGAAGAAGATACGCAGTATTTT.

This clonotype has just a few counts. The genes are TRBV9 and TRBJ2-2; 10 bases match TRBD1. CDR1 and CDR2 (germline): SGDLS, YYNGEE. After removal of 0 bases from V and 3 bases from J, the junction contained 5 bases not matched to a gene. The CDR3 sequence is 17 residues long. The CDR3 sequence is CASSVAGGTGDTGELFF. The DNA for the CDR3 is TGTGCCAGCAGCGTAGCGGGAGGGACAGGGGACACCGGGGAGCTGTTTTTT.

This clonotype was seen a handful of times. The rearrangement links TRBV27 to TRBJ2-6, with 10 bases aligning to TRBD1. Trimming cost V 5 bases and J 2 bases; bases outside gene matches: 9. The CDR3 loop spans 18 amino acids. Per germline, CDR1 MNHEY and CDR2 SMNVEV (reference sequence). The CDR3 sequence: CASSGGTGESPGANVLTF. CDR3 nucleotides: TGTGCCAGCAGTGGTGGGACAGGGGAATCTCCTGGGGCCAACGTCCTGACTTTC.

This clonotype showed up just a few times. The gene calls are TRBV5-1 and TRBJ2-1; the D is unclear. The V gene's germline CDR1 is SGHRS and CDR2 YFSETQ. This CDR3 region has 12 residues. The ends were cut back, 0 bases at V and 7 bases at J, with 5 bases in the middle. CDR3 nucleotide sequence: TGCGCCAGCAGCTTGGAGAGTAATGAGCAGTTCTTC. Translating gives CASSLESNEQFF.

The table lists this clonotype with a few counts. The V and J genes are TRBV4-2 and TRBJ2-3; the D call may be TRBD1 or TRBD2 (6 bases each). The CDR3 has 16 residues. The germline V and J ends were trimmed by 0 bases and 0 bases, with 10 bases remaining between them. Germline lookup yields CDR1 LGHNA and CDR2 YNFKEQ. In DNA form, the CDR3 reads TGTGCCAGCAGCCAAGAAAGAGGGGGGAGCACAGATACGCAGTATTTT. Protein: CASSQERGGSTDTQYF.

A few counts support this clonotype. The V gene is TRBV5-1, the J gene TRBJ1-4; the D gene is possibly TRBD1 (6 bases). Between the trimmed V and J ends, which lost 0 bases and 7 bases, there was a span of 16 bases. This CDR3 is built from 16 residues. Germline V CDR1 and CDR2: SGHRS, YFSETQ. The CDR3 loop is CASSLAGGALAEKLFF. The CDR3 region has the DNA TGCGCCAGCAGCTTGGCCGGGGGGGCCTTGGCTGAAAAACTGTTTTTT.

This clonotype was seen more than once but under ten times. The chain employs TRBV12-3 or TRBV12-4 and TRBJ2-2, with D tentatively TRBD1 (5 bases). CDR3 length: 14 residues. Trimming stripped 6 bases from V and 0 bases from J, with 8 bases between. The DNA of the CDR3 is TGTGCCAGCAGGATGACAGCGAACACCGGGGAGCTGTTTTTT. Residues: CASRMTANTGELFF.

V is TRBV6-6 and J is TRBJ2-7, with D unresolved. V lost 7 bases, J lost 4 bases, and 17 bases lay in between. Germline assignment: CDR1 MNHNY and CDR2 SVGAGI (reference sequence). The CDR3 covers 14 residues. This CDR3 is CASNSHMDEYEQYF. The CDR3 DNA sequence: TGTGCCAGCAATTCACACATGGACGAGTACGAGCAGTACTTC.

The chain is built from TRBV5-1 and TRBJ2-7, with a possible D match to TRBD2 (5 bases). Per the germline V gene, CDR1 is SGHRS and CDR2 is YFSETQ. The CDR3 length is 13 residues. Trimming pared 1 base from V and 3 bases from J, leaving 8 bases between. CDR3 loop: CASSLNGDYEQYF. The DNA for the CDR3 is TGCGCCAGCAGCTTGAACGGGGACTACGAGCAGTACTTC. The whole variable domain, remainder taken from reference TRBV5-1 and TRBJ2-7, is KAGVTQTPRYLIKTRGQQVTLSCSPISGHRSVSWYQQTPGQGLQFLFEYFSETQRNKGNFPGRFSGRQFSNSRSEMNVSTLELGDSALYLCASSLNGDYEQYFGPGTRLTVT.

A few counts support this clonotype. J is TRBJ1-6 and V is TRBV4-3; unclear D gene. Trimming removed 0 bases at V and 7 bases at J, with 7 bases between. CDR1 is LGHNA, CDR2 YSLEER, per germline. This CDR3 comprises 14 residues. CDR3 DNA sequence: TGCGCCAGCAGCCAAGATAGTATAAATTCACCCCTCCACTTT. Protein product: CASSQDSINSPLHF.

This clonotype came up a few times. The chain combines TRBV7-6 with TRBJ2-3; D is unresolved. Deletions cut 5 bases from V and 0 bases from J, with 12 bases between. The CDR3 loop spans 15 amino acids. Germline CDR1 reads SGHVS; CDR2 reads FNYEAQ. CDR3 sequence: CASSTRRSSTDTQYF. The CDR3 DNA reads TGTGCCAGCAGCACCCGACGATCTAGCACAGATACGCAGTATTTT.

This clonotype was observed a few times. This sequence joins TRBV14 and TRBJ2-1; D not resolved. CDR3 length: 15 residues. The ends were cut back, 2 bases at V and 4 bases at J, with 12 bases in the middle. The germline V gene encodes CDR1 SGHDN and CDR2 FVKESK. The CDR3 sequence: CASSQLGAVYNEQFF. Written as DNA, the CDR3 is TGTGCCAGCAGCCAATTGGGTGCAGTATACAATGAGCAGTTCTTC.

This clonotype was counted between two and nine times. This rearrangement joins TRBV15 to TRBJ2-1; D is undetermined. V shed 0 bases and J shed 9 bases, with 15 bases lying between them. This CDR3 has 15 residues. Germline CDR1 LNHNV, CDR2 YYDKDF (reference sequence). The CDR3 DNA reads TGTGCCACCAGCAGAGATCGTTCAGGCTTGATTGAGCAGTTCTTC. This translates into CATSRDRSGLIEQFF.

The sample holds many counts of this clonotype. The rearrangement uses TRBV11-2 and TRBJ1-2, with D perhaps matching TRBD1 (6 bases). The CDR3 length is 17 residues. Germline CDR1 SGHAT, CDR2 FQNNGV. Trimming removed 2 bases at V and 2 bases at J, with 18 bases between. The CDR3, as DNA: TGTGCCAGCAGCTTATTATCCCCCCGGACAGCCAACTATGGCTACACCTTC. This translates into CASSLLSPRTANYGYTF.

At least ten counts were recorded for this clonotype. The chain uses TRBV10-3 and TRBJ2-1; TRBD2 matches 9 bases. The CDR3 totals 17 residues. Losses at the gene ends were 3 bases for V and 9 bases for J; bases not matched to a gene: 15. Germline V gene data show CDR1 as ENHRY and CDR2 as SYGVKD. CDR3 sequence (DNA): TGTGCCATCAGTGAAGGGGTAGGCGGGGGGGTCTCAAGTGAGCAGTTCTTC. It translates to CAISEGVGGGVSSEQFF.

This chain connects TRBV20-1 to TRBJ2-3; the match to TRBD1 covers 7 bases. Germline V gene sequence: CDR1 DFQATT, CDR2 SNEGSKA (reference sequence). V lost 6 bases, J lost 1 base, and 1 base stayed unmatched. The CDR3 contains 12 residues. Here the CDR3 reads CSAGTGTDTQYF. For the CDR3, the DNA is TGCAGTGCGGGGACAGGCACAGATACGCAGTATTTT.

The chain links TRBV7-9 to TRBJ2-5; TRBD2 agrees at 14 bases. Trimming took 5 bases from V and 4 from J; bases not matched to a gene: 6. Germline CDR1 reads SEHNR; CDR2 reads FQNEAQ (reference sequence). The CDR3 extends over 16 amino acids. CDR3 sequence: CASSPPGLAGVETQYF. For the CDR3, the DNA is TGTGCCAGCAGCCCCCCGGGACTAGCGGGGGTAGAGACCCAGTACTTC.